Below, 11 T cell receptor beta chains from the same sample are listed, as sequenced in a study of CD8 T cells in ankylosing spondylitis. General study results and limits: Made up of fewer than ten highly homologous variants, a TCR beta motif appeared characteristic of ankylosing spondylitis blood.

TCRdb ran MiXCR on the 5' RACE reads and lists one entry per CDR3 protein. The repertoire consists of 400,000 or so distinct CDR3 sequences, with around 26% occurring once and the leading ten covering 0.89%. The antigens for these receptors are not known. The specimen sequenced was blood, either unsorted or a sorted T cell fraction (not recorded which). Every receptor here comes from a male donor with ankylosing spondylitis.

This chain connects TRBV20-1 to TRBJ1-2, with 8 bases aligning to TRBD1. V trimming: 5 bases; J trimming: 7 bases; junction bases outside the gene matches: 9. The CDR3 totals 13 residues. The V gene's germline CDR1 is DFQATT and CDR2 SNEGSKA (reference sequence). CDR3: CSAVDRGVGGYTF. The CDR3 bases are TGCAGTGCTGTCGACAGGGGAGTGGGTGGCTACACCTTC.

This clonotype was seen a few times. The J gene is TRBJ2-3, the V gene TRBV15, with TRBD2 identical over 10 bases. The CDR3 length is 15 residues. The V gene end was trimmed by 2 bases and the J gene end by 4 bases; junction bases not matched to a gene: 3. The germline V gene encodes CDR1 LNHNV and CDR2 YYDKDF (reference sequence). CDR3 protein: CATSRSLAGADTQYF. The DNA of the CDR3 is TGTGCCACCAGCAGATCCCTAGCGGGAGCAGATACGCAGTATTTT.

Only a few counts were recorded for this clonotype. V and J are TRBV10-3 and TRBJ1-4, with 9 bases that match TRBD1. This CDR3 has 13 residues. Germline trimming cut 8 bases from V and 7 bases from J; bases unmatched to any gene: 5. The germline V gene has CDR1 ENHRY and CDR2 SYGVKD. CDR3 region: CAIQQGASEKLFF. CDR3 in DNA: TGTGCCATCCAACAGGGGGCGAGTGAAAAACTGTTTTTT.

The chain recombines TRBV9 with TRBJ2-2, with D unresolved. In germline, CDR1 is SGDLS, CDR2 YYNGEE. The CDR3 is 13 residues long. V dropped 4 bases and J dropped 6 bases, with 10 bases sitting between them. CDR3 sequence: CASSTRVPGELFF. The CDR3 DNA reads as TGTGCCAGCAGCACCCGAGTCCCCGGGGAGCTGTTTTTT.

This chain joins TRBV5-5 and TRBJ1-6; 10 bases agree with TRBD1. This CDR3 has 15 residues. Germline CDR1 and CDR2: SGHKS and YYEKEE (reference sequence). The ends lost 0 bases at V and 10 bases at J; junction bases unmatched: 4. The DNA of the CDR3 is TGTGCCAGCAGCTTGGGGCAGGGACAGGGGTCACCCCTCCACTTT. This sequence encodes CASSLGQGQGSPLHF.

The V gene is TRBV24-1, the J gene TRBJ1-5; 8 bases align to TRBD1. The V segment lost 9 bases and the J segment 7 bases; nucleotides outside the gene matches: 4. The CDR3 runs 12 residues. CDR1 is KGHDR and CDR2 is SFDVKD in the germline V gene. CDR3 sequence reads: CATDRGFQPQHF. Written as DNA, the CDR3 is TGTGCCACCGACAGGGGCTTCCAGCCCCAGCATTTT.

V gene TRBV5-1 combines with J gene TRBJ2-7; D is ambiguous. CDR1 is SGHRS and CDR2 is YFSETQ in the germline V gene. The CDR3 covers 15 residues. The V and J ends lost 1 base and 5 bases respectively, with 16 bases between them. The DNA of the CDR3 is TGCGCCAGCAGCTTGTTCGGCCAGAGCTTGGACGAGCAGTACTTC. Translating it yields CASSLFGQSLDEQYF.

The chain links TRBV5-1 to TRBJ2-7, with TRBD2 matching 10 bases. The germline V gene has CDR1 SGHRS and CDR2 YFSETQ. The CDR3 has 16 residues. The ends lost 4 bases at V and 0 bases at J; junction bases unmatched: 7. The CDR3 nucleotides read TGCGCCAGCAGCGCTGGACTAGCGGTGATCTCCTACGAGCAGTACTTC. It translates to CASSAGLAVISYEQYF.

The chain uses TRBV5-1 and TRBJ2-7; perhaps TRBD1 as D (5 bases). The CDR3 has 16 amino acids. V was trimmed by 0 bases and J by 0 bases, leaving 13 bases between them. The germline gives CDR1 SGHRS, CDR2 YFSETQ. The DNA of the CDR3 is TGCGCCAGCAGCTTGGCCGACAGCTCCTTCTCCTACGAGCAGTACTTC. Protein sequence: CASSLADSSFSYEQYF. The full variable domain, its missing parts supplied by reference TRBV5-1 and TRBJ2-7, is KAGVTQTPRYLIKTRGQQVTLSCSPISGHRSVSWYQQTPGQGLQFLFEYFSETQRNKGNFPGRFSGRQFSNSRSEMNVSTLELGDSALYLCASSLADSSFSYEQYFGPGTRLTVT.

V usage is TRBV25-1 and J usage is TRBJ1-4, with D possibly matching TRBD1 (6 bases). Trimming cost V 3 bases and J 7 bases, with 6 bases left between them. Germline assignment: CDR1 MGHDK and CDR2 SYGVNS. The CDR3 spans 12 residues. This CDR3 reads CASSEDSEKLFF. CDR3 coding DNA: TGTGCCAGCAGTGAGGACAGTGAAAAACTGTTTTTT.

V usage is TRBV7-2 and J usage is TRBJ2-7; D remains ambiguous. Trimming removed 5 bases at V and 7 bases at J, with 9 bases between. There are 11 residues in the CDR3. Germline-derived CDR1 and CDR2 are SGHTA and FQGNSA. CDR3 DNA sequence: TGTGCCAGCAGCGCCACCCGGGAGCAGTACTTC. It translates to CASSATREQYF.